The rows below give T cell receptor beta chains drawn from one sample of a study of blood T cell repertoires in COVID-19. Method: immunoSEQ multiplex PCR; TCRdb's copy keeps in-frame clones and lacks some. The sample carries some 300,000 clones, roughly 90% recorded once. The sample consisted of PBMCs or T cells enriched from blood (not recorded which). The receptors come from a woman between 45 and 60 years old who had been exposed to COVID-19. Both conserved end residues are part of each CDR3. D genes are given only for firm matches. The size entry is marked missing in some rows and otherwise reads once, few, many or a size class.

length	V	size	J	D	CDR3	DNA
15	TRBV23-1	NA	TRBJ1-3	NA	CASSQSGTSGNTIYF	TGCGCCAGCAGTCAATCGGGCACCTCTGGAAACACCATATATTTT
16	TRBV4-1	NA	TRBJ2-3	TRBD1	CASSLEDRGPTDTQYF	TGCGCCAGCAGCCTCGAGGACAGGGGCCCCACAGATACGCAGTATTTT
14	TRBV18	NA	TRBJ2-7	NA	CASSPVGGPYEQYF	TGTGCCAGCTCACCTGTCGGGGGACCCTACGAGCAGTACTTC
15	TRBV27	NA	TRBJ2-7	NA	CASSPAGGNSYEQYF	TGTGCCAGCAGCCCGGCAGGGGGGAACTCCTACGAGCAGTACTTC
14	TRBV2	NA	TRBJ2-7	TRBD2	CASMPLAGGQEQYF	TGTGCCAGCATGCCACTAGCGGGGGGGCAGGAGCAGTACTTC
18	TRBV6-1	NA	TRBJ1-5	NA	CASSEGRGSYSANQPQHF	TGTGCCAGCAGTGAAGGAAGAGGGAGCTACAGCGCCAATCAGCCCCAGCATTTT
11	TRBV3-1/TRBV3-2	NA	TRBJ2-7	NA	CASSLTGEQYF	TGTGCCAGCAGCCTTACAGGGGAGCAGTACTTC
13	TRBV29-1	NA	TRBJ1-5	NA	CSVGVAANQPQHF	TGCAGCGTTGGGGTAGCGGCGAATCAGCCCCAGCATTTT
18	TRBV3-1/TRBV3-2	NA	TRBJ2-5	TRBD2	CASSPRTDLAGGQETQYF	TGTGCCAGCAGCCCACGCACCGACCTAGCGGGGGGACAAGAGACCCAGTACTTC
12	TRBV18	NA	TRBJ1-2	NA	CASTDSNYGYTF	TGTGCCAGTACGGACAGTAACTATGGCTACACCTTC
13	TRBV29-1	once	TRBJ2-3	TRBD1	CSATGALTDTQYF	TGCAGCGCAACAGGGGCGCTCACAGATACGCAGTATTTT
15	TRBV19	NA	TRBJ2-2	NA	CASSITTAYTGELFF	TGTGCCAGTAGTATCACGACAGCTTACACCGGGGAGCTGTTTTTT
13	TRBV29-1	NA	TRBJ2-7	NA	CSVDRGSGDEQYF	TGCAGCGTTGACCGAGGGTCGGGGGACGAGCAGTACTTC
16	TRBV7-6	once	TRBJ2-2	TRBD1	CASSFGTGWYTGELFF	TGTGCCAGCAGCTTCGGGACAGGGTGGTATACCGGGGAGCTGTTTTTT
14	TRBV30	NA	TRBJ1-2	TRBD1	CAWSPTRGSYGYTF	TGTGCCTGGAGTCCGACCAGGGGGTCCTATGGCTACACCTTC
15	TRBV5-1	NA	TRBJ2-2	NA	CASSLDLGVTGELFF	TGCGCCAGCAGCTTGGATCTCGGGGTCACCGGGGAGCTGTTTTTT
12	TRBV3-1/TRBV3-2	NA	TRBJ2-3	NA	CASSQERVSLYF	TGTGCCAGCAGCCAAGAGCGTGTATCCTTGTATTTT